What follows describes a single T cell receptor beta chain. This sample stems from a study of blood T cell repertoires in COVID-19. Study details: Samples of COVID-19 (acute and convalescent) were obtained from the United States, Italy and Spain.

The data were produced by immunoSEQ multiplex PCR, yet TCRdb's version contains in-frame clones alone and is incomplete. Altogether 96,000 or so clones are present, approximately 91% being singletons, with the ten largest covering about 2.7%. V was trimmed by 3 bases and J by 3 bases, leaving 14 bases between them. Germline CDR1 and CDR2: KGHSH and LQKENI. The CDR3 sequence is 16 residues long. The genes are TRBV18 and TRBJ1-4, with a tentative D call TRBD1 (6 bases). The origin of this receptor is a woman aged 80 or over with acute or convalescent COVID-19. Sequencing was done on a sample of peripheral blood. The DNA of the CDR3 is TGTGCCAGCTCACCCAACCAGGGGCCGGCTAATGAAAAACTGTTTTTT. Protein sequence: CASSPNQGPANEKLFF.